The T cell receptor beta chain described here comes from a study of blood T cell repertoires in COVID-19. Study-level background: Donors in the United States, Italy and Spain gave samples during acute or convalescent COVID-19. PBMCs, B-cell-depleted T cells, or T cells were the source of the cDNA or gDNA that made up the material.

The CDR3 extends over 14 amino acids. Per the germline V gene, CDR1 is LGHDT and CDR2 is YNNKEL (reference sequence). V was pared by 5 bases and J by 5 bases, with 8 bases of the junction left unmatched. Authors' methods: It was from reference gene primer amplification that nucleated cell counts were estimated. Produced via immunoSEQ multiplex PCR; TCRdb's table is partial and in-frame only. From that table come the V and J calls and clone size; the DNA was used to work out D and trimming. Of roughly 190,000 clones in the sample, less than 95% were seen once. In Seattle, patients joined the study during active infection and were tracked longitudinally.

Sequenced: peripheral blood. The TCR originated in a man aged 25-45 years with COVID-19, enrolled during active disease. The V and J genes are TRBV3-1 (or the pseudogene TRBV3-2) and TRBJ1-1; 7 bases map to TRBD1. For the CDR3, the DNA is TGTGCCAGCAGCTACCAACAGGGGAGGACTGAAGCTTTCTTT. It codes for CASSYQQGRTEAFF.